These T cell receptor beta chains were read from a single sample in a study of CD8 T cells in ankylosing spondylitis. Each CDR3 protein gets one entry after TCRdb re-called the 5' RACE reads with MiXCR. Among roughly 40,000 distinct CDR3 sequences listed, 15% to 20% were seen once. Sequencing was carried out using blood. The source is a male donor with ankylosing spondylitis or in good health (not recorded which). Each CDR3 is given with its conserved first and last residue. Fields, in order: D gene, J gene, V gene, clone size, CDR3 DNA, CDR3 protein. D genes are given only for firm matches. Size is stated for part of the rows, as once, few or many counts, or as a class when the clone is expanded.

D: TRBD1
J: TRBJ1-5
V: TRBV10-2
size: few
DNA: TGCGCCAGCAGTGAGACAGGGGATCAGCCCCAGCATTTT
CDR3: CASSETGDQPQHF

D: TRBD1
J: TRBJ2-1
V: TRBV5-1
size: few
DNA: TGCGCCAGCAGCTTGTTACCGACAGGGGGCTACAATGAGCAGTTCTTC
CDR3: CASSLLPTGGYNEQFF

D: -
J: TRBJ2-2
V: TRBV10-3
size: -
DNA: TGTGCCATCCCTAGACAGGACTCGAACACCGGGGAGCTGTTTTTT
CDR3: CAIPRQDSNTGELFF

D: -
J: TRBJ2-2
V: TRBV11-2
size: -
DNA: TGTGCCAGCAACCGAGGGCAGGGAAGGACCGGGGAGCTGTTTTTT
CDR3: CASNRGQGRTGELFF

D: TRBD2
J: TRBJ2-1
V: TRBV6-5
size: few
DNA: TGTGCCAGCAGTTACGCGGGAGTCGGGGACAATGAGCAGTTCTTC
CDR3: CASSYAGVGDNEQFF

D: TRBD1
J: TRBJ2-1
V: TRBV15
size: -
DNA: TGTGCCACCAGCAGAGATAGCAGGGGGAAAGGCAATGAGCAGTTCTTC
CDR3: CATSRDSRGKGNEQFF

D: -
J: TRBJ2-7
V: TRBV5-1
size: few
DNA: TGCGCCAGCAGCCTCGTATCCCCGACAGTCCCTAACGAGCAGTACTTC
CDR3: CASSLVSPTVPNEQYF

D: -
J: TRBJ2-1
V: TRBV5-1
size: -
DNA: TGCGCCAGCAGCTTGCTCGGTAATGAGCAGTTCTTC
CDR3: CASSLLGNEQFF

D: -
J: TRBJ2-2
V: TRBV12-3/TRBV12-4
size: -
DNA: TGTGCCAATTTTTTTAGGAGTGGGGGGGAGCTGTTTTTT
CDR3: CANFFRSGGELFF

D: TRBD1
J: TRBJ2-7
V: TRBV20-1
size: -
DNA: TGCAGTGCTAATCTGGGACAGCGAAACTACGAGCAGTACTTC
CDR3: CSANLGQRNYEQYF

D: TRBD1
J: TRBJ2-7
V: TRBV28
size: few
DNA: TGTGCCAGCAGTCCCCGGGACAGCGGCAGGGAGCAGTACTTC
CDR3: CASSPRDSGREQYF

D: -
J: TRBJ2-1
V: TRBV5-1
size: few
DNA: TGCGCCAGCAGCTCGAGGGCCTACAATGAGCAGTTCTTC
CDR3: CASSSRAYNEQFF

D: TRBD1
J: TRBJ1-1
V: TRBV5-1
size: -
DNA: TGCGCCAGCAGCTCGGGACAGAAGGACACTGAAGCTTTCTTT
CDR3: CASSSGQKDTEAFF

D: TRBD2
J: TRBJ2-1
V: TRBV7-2
size: -
DNA: TGTGCCAGCAGCTCCCGGACTAGCGGGGTTAATGAGCAGTTCTTC
CDR3: CASSSRTSGVNEQFF

D: -
J: TRBJ2-1
V: TRBV28
size: few
DNA: TGTGCCAGCAGTTTATGGGAAGGGGGGAGAGATGAGCAGTTCTTC
CDR3: CASSLWEGGRDEQFF

D: TRBD2
J: TRBJ2-2
V: TRBV6-5
size: -
DNA: TGTGCCAGCCGGGGGGGCCTCTCCGGGGAGCTGTTTTTT
CDR3: CASRGGLSGELFF

D: -
J: TRBJ1-5
V: TRBV5-5
size: -
DNA: TGTGCCAGCAGCTTGTACCGGGACGGGCAAGGGTCCCAGCATTTT
CDR3: CASSLYRDGQGSQHF

D: -
J: TRBJ2-3
V: TRBV5-1
size: few
DNA: TGCGCCAGCAGGGTTCGCGGGGATAGCACAGATACGCAGTATTTT
CDR3: CASRVRGDSTDTQYF

D: TRBD1
J: TRBJ1-4
V: TRBV2
size: few
DNA: TGTGCCAGCAGTGGGGGCAGGGGGCATGAAAAACTGTTTTTT
CDR3: CASSGGRGHEKLFF

D: TRBD1
J: TRBJ1-4
V: TRBV28
size: -
DNA: TGTGCCAGCTATTCCGGGACAGGGGGCTCTAATGAAAAACTGTTTTTT
CDR3: CASYSGTGGSNEKLFF

D: -
J: TRBJ2-7
V: TRBV29-1
size: few
DNA: TGCAGCGTCCCGGAGGTGATCCCCTACGAGCAGTACTTC
CDR3: CSVPEVIPYEQYF

D: TRBD1
J: TRBJ2-2
V: TRBV12-3/TRBV12-4
size: -
DNA: TGTGCCAGCAGTTTGAGGCAGGGGGCGATTGGGGAGCTGTTTTTT
CDR3: CASSLRQGAIGELFF

D: -
J: TRBJ1-1
V: TRBV28
size: -
DNA: TGTGCCACCGGGGCCCATGTAACTGAAGCTTTCTTT
CDR3: CATGAHVTEAFF

D: TRBD2
J: TRBJ2-1
V: TRBV14
size: -
DNA: TGTGCCAGCAGCCAATATGTTAGCGGGAGTATCGATGAGCAGTTCTTC
CDR3: CASSQYVSGSIDEQFF